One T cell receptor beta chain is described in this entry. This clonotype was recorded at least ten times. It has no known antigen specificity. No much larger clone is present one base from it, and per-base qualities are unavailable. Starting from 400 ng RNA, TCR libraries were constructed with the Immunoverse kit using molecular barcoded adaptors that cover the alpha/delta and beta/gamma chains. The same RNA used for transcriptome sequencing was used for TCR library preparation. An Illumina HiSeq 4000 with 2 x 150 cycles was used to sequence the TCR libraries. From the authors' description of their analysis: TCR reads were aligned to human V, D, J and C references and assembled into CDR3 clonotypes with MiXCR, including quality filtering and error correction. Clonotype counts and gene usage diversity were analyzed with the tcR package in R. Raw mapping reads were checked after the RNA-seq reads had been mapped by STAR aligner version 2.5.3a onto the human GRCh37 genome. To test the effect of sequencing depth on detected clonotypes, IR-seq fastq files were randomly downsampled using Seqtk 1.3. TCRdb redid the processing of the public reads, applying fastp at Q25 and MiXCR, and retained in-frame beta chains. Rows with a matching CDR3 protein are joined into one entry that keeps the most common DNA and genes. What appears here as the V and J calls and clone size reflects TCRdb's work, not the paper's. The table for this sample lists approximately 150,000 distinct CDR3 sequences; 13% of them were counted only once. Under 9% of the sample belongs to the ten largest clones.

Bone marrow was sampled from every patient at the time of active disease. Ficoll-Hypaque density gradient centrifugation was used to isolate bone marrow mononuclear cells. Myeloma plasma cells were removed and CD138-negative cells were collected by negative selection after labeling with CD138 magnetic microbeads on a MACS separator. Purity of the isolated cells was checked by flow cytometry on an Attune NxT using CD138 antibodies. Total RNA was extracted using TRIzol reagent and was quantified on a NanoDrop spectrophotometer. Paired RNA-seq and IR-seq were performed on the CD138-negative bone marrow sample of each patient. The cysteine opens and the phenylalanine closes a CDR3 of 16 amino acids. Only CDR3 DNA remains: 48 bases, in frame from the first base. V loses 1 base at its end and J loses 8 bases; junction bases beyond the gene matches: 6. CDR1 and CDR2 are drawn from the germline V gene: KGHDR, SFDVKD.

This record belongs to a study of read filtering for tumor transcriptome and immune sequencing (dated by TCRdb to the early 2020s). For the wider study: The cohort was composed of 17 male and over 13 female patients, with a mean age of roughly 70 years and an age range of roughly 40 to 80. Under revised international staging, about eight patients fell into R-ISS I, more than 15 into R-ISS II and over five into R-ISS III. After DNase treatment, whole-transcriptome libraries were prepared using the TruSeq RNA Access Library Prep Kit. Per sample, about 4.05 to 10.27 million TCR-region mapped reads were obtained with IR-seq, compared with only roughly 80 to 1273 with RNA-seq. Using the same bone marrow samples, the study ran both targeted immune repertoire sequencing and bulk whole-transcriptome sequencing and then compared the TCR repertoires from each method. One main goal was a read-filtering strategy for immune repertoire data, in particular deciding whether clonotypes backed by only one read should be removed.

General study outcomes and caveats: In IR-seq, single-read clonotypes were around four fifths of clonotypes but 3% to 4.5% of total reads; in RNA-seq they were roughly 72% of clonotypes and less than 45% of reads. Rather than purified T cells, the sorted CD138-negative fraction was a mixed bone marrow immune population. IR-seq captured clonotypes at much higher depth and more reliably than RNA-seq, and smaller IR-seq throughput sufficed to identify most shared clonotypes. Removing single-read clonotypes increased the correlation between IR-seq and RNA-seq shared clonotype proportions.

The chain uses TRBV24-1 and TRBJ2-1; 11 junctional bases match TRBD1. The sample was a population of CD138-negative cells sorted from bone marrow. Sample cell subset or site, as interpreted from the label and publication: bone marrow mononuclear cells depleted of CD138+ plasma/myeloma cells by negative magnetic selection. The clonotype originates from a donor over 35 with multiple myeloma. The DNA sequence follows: TGTGCCACCAGTGATTTAAGTAGGACAGGGGGCTATGAGCAGTTCTTC. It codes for CATSDLSRTGGYEQFF.